The 16 T cell receptor beta chains below were found in one sample sequenced in a study of blood T cell repertoires in COVID-19. TCRdb's table, derived via immunoSEQ multiplex PCR, lists solely in-frame clones and lacks some. The sample yields about 230,000 clones, 80% to 90% seen once. The source material was peripheral blood. These receptors were obtained from a man in his forties or fifties who had recovered from COVID-19.

This chain uses TRBV5-1 with TRBJ1-1; 8 bases are shared with TRBD1. Germline lookup yields CDR1 SGHRS and CDR2 YFSETQ. The length of the CDR3 is 15 residues. V shed 0 bases and J 1 base; nucleotides not matched to a gene: 2. DNA of the CDR3: TGCGCCAGCAGCTTGGGACAGGGGTCGAACACTGAAGCTTTCTTT. Amino acid sequence: CASSLGQGSNTEAFF.

The genes are TRBV2 and TRBJ1-1; D is perhaps TRBD1 (6 bases). Trimming removed 8 bases at V and 0 bases at J, with 13 bases between. The germline gives CDR1 SNHLY, CDR2 FYNNEI. The CDR3 has 14 residues. The CDR3 DNA reads as TGTGCCAGCGGACAGTTATTAATGAACACTGAAGCTTTCTTT. Translation: CASGQLLMNTEAFF.

The chain is built from TRBV19 and TRBJ1-6; possibly TRBD1 for D (6 bases). The CDR3 loop spans 15 amino acids. The germline V gene has CDR1 LNHDA and CDR2 SQIVND (reference sequence). V was trimmed by 5 bases and J by 9 bases, leaving 17 bases between them. The chain's CDR3 is CASSVLRGQGSPLHF. The DNA for the CDR3 is TGTGCCAGTAGTGTTCTCAGGGGCCAAGGTTCACCCCTCCACTTT.

J is TRBJ2-3 and V is TRBV5-1; TRBD2 matches at 11 bases. V trimming: 1 base; J trimming: 3 bases; junction bases outside the gene matches: 4. CDR1 is SGHRS and CDR2 is YFSETQ in the germline V gene. This CDR3 is built from 16 residues. Here the CDR3 reads CASSLLAGGPTDTQYF. CDR3 nucleotides: TGCGCCAGCAGCTTGTTAGCGGGGGGGCCAACAGATACGCAGTATTTT.

The genes are TRBV5-1 and TRBJ1-6; D may be TRBD1 (6 bases). The CDR3 has 15 amino acids. The germline V gene has CDR1 SGHRS and CDR2 YFSETQ. V lost 4 bases to trimming and J lost 10 bases, with 18 bases between them. The CDR3 DNA follows: TGCGCCAGCAGCCAATCGTCAGGCGGGGGCTCACCCCTCCACTTT. This translates into CASSQSSGGGSPLHF.

The V gene is TRBV7-2, the J gene TRBJ2-3; TRBD1 matches at 8 bases. The V gene's germline CDR1 is SGHTA and CDR2 FQGNSA. With V trimmed by 5 bases and J by 1 base, 2 bases remained unmatched. The CDR3 contains 14 residues. The CDR3 sequence: CASSPGGGTDTQYF. CDR3 coding DNA: TGTGCCAGCAGCCCAGGGGGCGGCACAGATACGCAGTATTTT.

In its sample, this clone was seen once. The chain joins TRBV11-2 to TRBJ2-7, with TRBD1 identical over 8 bases. CDR3 length: 14 amino acids. CDR1 is SGHAT, CDR2 FQNNGV, per germline. Trimming removed 2 bases from V and 5 bases from J; junction bases left unmatched: 5. Here the CDR3 reads CASSLYRGSHEQYF. The CDR3 bases are TGTGCCAGCAGCTTATACAGGGGGTCCCACGAGCAGTACTTC.

The CDR3 reads CASSRTASYEQYF. DNA of the CDR3: TGTGCCAGCAGCCGAACAGCCTCCTACGAGCAGTACTTC. The chain recombines TRBV6-2 or TRBV6-3 with TRBJ2-7; D gene uncertain. Trimming removed 6 bases from V and 0 bases from J, with 9 bases in between. The length of the CDR3 is 13 residues. CDR1 is MNHEY, CDR2 SVGEGT, per germline.

This chain links TRBV2 with TRBJ2-7; 12 positions agree with TRBD1. V lost 1 base and J lost 0; bases outside the gene matches: 4. The length of the CDR3 is 17 residues. Germline loops: CDR1 SNHLY, CDR2 FYNNEI. As DNA, the CDR3 is TGTGCCAGCAGTGAAGGGGACAGGGGGCCAAGCTCCTACGAGCAGTACTTC. Translating gives CASSEGDRGPSSYEQYF.

About this clone itself: The sample holds other DNA sequences that translate to the same CDR3. The rearrangement links TRBV4-3 to TRBJ2-2, with TRBD2 matching over 7 bases. Trimming at V came to 4 bases and at J to 7 bases, leaving 9 bases not matched to a gene. Germline assignment: CDR1 LGHNA and CDR2 YSLEER. The CDR3 spans 15 residues. The CDR3 DNA reads as TGCGCCAGCAGCCCCGGACGGGGGGAGGGCGGGGAGCTGTTTTTT. Translation: CASSPGRGEGGELFF.

In nucleotides, the CDR3 is TGTGCCAGCAGCTCCGGGACTAGCGGGAGAAGGGAGTTCTTC. Its translation is CASSSGTSGRREFF. The chain joins TRBV14 to TRBJ2-1; the match to TRBD2 covers 14 bases. The CDR3 has 14 amino acids. The germline gives CDR1 SGHDN, CDR2 FVKESK. With 5 bases clipped from V and 14 bases from J, the junction kept 8 bases outside the gene matches.

The V gene is TRBV20-1, the J gene TRBJ1-6; D is perhaps TRBD1 (5 bases). Germline V gene sequence: CDR1 DFQATT, CDR2 SNEGSKA (reference sequence). The length of the CDR3 is 15 residues. Trimming removed 3 bases from V and 6 bases from J, with 15 bases in between. The CDR3, as DNA: TGCAGTGCTAGTGGCTCGGGGGGAACTAATTCACCCCTCCACTTT. This translates into CSASGSGGTNSPLHF.

The CDR3 loop reads CASRSIAGGADTQYF. Here the CDR3 DNA reads TGTGCCAGTAGATCCATAGCGGGAGGCGCAGATACGCAGTATTTT. V usage is TRBV19 and J usage is TRBJ2-3, with 10 bases that match TRBD2. Germline V gives CDR1 LNHDA, CDR2 SQIVND (reference sequence). This CDR3 is built from 15 residues. V lost 6 bases to trimming and J lost 4 bases; unmatched junction nucleotides: 7.

This clone was observed a handful of times. The chain carries TRBV7-2 and TRBJ2-4; TRBD1 aligns across 8 bases. CDR3 length equals 16 residues. The junction had 10 bases not matched to a gene; V was cut back by 5 bases and J by 4 bases. Per germline, CDR1 SGHTA and CDR2 FQGNSA. CDR3: CASSPQGGFTKNIQYF. The CDR3 region has the DNA TGTGCCAGCAGCCCACAGGGGGGTTTTACTAAAAACATTCAGTACTTC.

The chain carries TRBV5-1 and TRBJ1-1; 10 nucleotides align to TRBD1. V lost 2 bases, J lost 6 bases, and 4 bases stayed unmatched. The CDR3 has 14 residues. The germline CDR1 and CDR2 sequences are SGHRS and YFSETQ. CDR3 coding DNA: TGCGCCAGCAGCTTCCAGGGACAGGGGTCTGAAGCTTTCTTT. Encoded protein: CASSFQGQGSEAFF.

The rearrangement uses TRBV7-9 and TRBJ2-7; 7 nucleotides line up with TRBD1. Trimming removed 2 bases from V and 2 bases from J; junction bases left unmatched: 6. This CDR3 region has 15 residues. The germline V gene has CDR1 SEHNR and CDR2 FQNEAQ (reference sequence). The CDR3 is CASSLFRQGPYEQYF. CDR3 DNA sequence: TGTGCCAGCAGCTTATTCAGACAGGGCCCCTACGAGCAGTACTTC.